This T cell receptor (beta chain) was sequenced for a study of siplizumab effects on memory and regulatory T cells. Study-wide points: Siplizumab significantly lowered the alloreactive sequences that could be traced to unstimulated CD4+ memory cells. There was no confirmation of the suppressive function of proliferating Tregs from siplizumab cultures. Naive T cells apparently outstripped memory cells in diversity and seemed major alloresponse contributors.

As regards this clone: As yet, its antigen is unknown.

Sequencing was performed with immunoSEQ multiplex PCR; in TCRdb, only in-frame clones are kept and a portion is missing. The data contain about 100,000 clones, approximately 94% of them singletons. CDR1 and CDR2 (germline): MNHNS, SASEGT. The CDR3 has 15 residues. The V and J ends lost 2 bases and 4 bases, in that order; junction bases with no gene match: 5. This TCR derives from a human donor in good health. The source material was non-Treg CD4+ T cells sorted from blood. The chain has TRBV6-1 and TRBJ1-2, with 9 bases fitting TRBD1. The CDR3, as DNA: TGTGCCAGCAGTGAACTGGACAGGGGTGCCTATGGCTACACCTTC. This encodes CASSELDRGAYGYTF.